The 27 T cell receptor beta chains listed next were all sequenced from one sample in a study of T-cell memory formation after mild COVID-19 (dated by TCRdb to the early 2020s). The library was generated by 5' RACE. TCRdb lists the instrument as Illumina NovaSeq 6000. Clones were called with MiXCR by TCRdb after fastp trimmed the public reads at Q25, and only in-frame beta chains were retained. Each CDR3 protein gets just one entry, which takes the most common genes and DNA from the rows behind it. The sample table contains roughly 100,000 distinct CDR3 sequences; only one count was recorded for 9.5% to 15% of them. The ten largest make up about 27% of the sample. The sample comprised PBMCs or a T cell subset sorted from them (not recorded which). The receptors stem from an adult woman who had mild COVID-19 (a few samples of this study predate the infection). The sample titles of this study are shuffled in the database, so cell type and time point are left out; the donor was told from shared clones.

This chain links TRBV29-1 with TRBJ2-2; 10 nucleotides match TRBD2. Per germline, CDR1 SQVTM and CDR2 ANQGSEA. J gave up 3 bases and V 2 bases, and 3 bases lay outside the gene matches. The CDR3 is made up of 15 amino acids. CDR3 coding DNA: TGCAGCGTTGAACTAGCGGGGGCCCACACCGGGGAGCTGTTTTTT. This sequence encodes CSVELAGAHTGELFF.

In this sample, this clonotype turned up a few times. This chain links TRBV6-5 with TRBJ2-7; the match to TRBD1 covers 9 bases. CDR1 and CDR2 from the germline V gene are MNHEY and SVGAGI. The CDR3 has 14 amino acids. The V gene end was trimmed by 5 bases and the J gene end by 5 bases; junction bases not matched to a gene: 7. CDR3 DNA sequence: TGTGCCAGCAGTACCGGGACAGGGATGAACGAGCAGTACTTC. It yields the protein CASSTGTGMNEQYF.

V gene TRBV12-3 or TRBV12-4 combines with J gene TRBJ1-1; D unclear. V shed 3 bases and J shed 2 bases, with 13 bases lying between them. The CDR3 totals 15 residues. The CDR3 is CASSLMFEINTEAFF. In DNA, the CDR3 is TGTGCCAGCAGTTTGATGTTTGAGATTAACACTGAAGCTTTCTTT.

This sequence joins TRBV19 and TRBJ1-6; D is possibly TRBD1 (5 bases). CDR1 is LNHDA, CDR2 SQIVND, per germline (reference sequence). Trimming pared 5 bases from V and 10 bases from J, leaving 15 bases between. The CDR3 extends over 14 amino acids. As DNA, the CDR3 is TGTGCCAGTAGTTCCAGCTTCAGGGACTCACCCCTCCACTTT. It translates to CASSSSFRDSPLHF.

This clonotype showed up just a few times. The CDR3 spells CASSQVSQGLYEQYF. CDR3 DNA sequence: TGTGCCAGCAGCCAAGTGTCCCAGGGTCTATACGAGCAGTACTTC. The V call is TRBV3-1, the J call TRBJ2-7; possible D gene TRBD1, 5 bases. The germline gives CDR1 LGHDT, CDR2 YNNKEL (reference sequence). The length of the CDR3 is 15 residues. V was cut by 1 base and J by 4 bases, with 14 bases left in between.

Comments on this clonotype: One end of the junction varies from germline; a read error may be responsible. The rearrangement uses TRBV7-3 and TRBJ2-2; D may be TRBD2 (6 bases). CDR1 SGHTA and CDR2 FQGTGA come from the germline V gene. The CDR3 spans 15 residues. CDR3 protein: CASSPGGGGLGELIF. In DNA, the CDR3 is TGTGCCAGCAGCCCCGGAGGTGGGGGACTGGGGGAGCTGATTTTT.

This clonotype was recorded a few times. This chain uses TRBV10-3 with TRBJ2-3, with D unclear. Per the germline V gene, CDR1 is ENHRY and CDR2 is SYGVKD. The CDR3 runs to 12 residues. The ends were cut back, 6 bases at V and 4 bases at J, with 8 bases in the middle. The CDR3 DNA reads as TGTGCCATCAGATCTGAGGCAGATACGCAGTATTTT. Protein: CAIRSEADTQYF.

The chain is built from TRBV7-9 and TRBJ1-1, with D perhaps matching TRBD1 (5 bases). Germline lookup yields CDR1 SEHNR and CDR2 FQNEAQ (reference sequence). The CDR3 covers 14 residues. Trimming took 3 bases from V and 7 from J, leaving 15 bases between them. The CDR3 nucleotides read TGTGCCAGCAGCTTTTTAGAGTTGGGGGGTGAAGCTTTCTTT. Its protein product is CASSFLELGGEAFF.

This clonotype was observed at least ten times. The CDR3 DNA is TGTGCCAGCAGTTTGGGTGAGCAGTTCTTC. Protein sequence: CASSLGEQFF. The rearrangement uses TRBV12-3 or TRBV12-4 and TRBJ2-1; the D is unclear. The V end was cut by 3 bases, the J end by 9 bases, with 3 bases between. The CDR3 has 10 amino acids.

This sequence joins TRBV7-9 and TRBJ1-4, with D maybe TRBD1 (6 bases). Germline CDR1 is SEHNR and CDR2 is FQNEAQ (reference sequence). V lost 1 base, J lost 10 bases, and 13 bases lay in between. This CDR3 has 14 amino acids. CDR3 bases: TGTGCCAGCAGCTTAGACAGGGAACGGGGAAAACTGTTTTTT. It codes for CASSLDRERGKLFF.

This chain uses TRBV27 with TRBJ2-5, with 9 bases fitting TRBD2. V lost 10 bases and J lost 3; bases outside the gene matches: 12. Germline V gene lookup returns CDR1 MNHEY and CDR2 SMNVEV (reference sequence). This CDR3 is built from 15 residues. CDR3 sequence reads: CATAEGGRAEETQYF. In nucleotides, the CDR3 is TGTGCCACCGCAGAGGGCGGGAGGGCAGAAGAGACCCAGTACTTC.

This clonotype has a handful of counts. The gene calls are TRBV5-1 and TRBJ2-5, with a possible D match to TRBD2 (6 bases). Germline loops: CDR1 SGHRS, CDR2 YFSETQ. The CDR3 loop spans 15 amino acids. V gave up 4 bases and J gave up 1 base, with 14 bases separating them. In DNA, the CDR3 is TGCGCCAGCAGCGCGGGGCAGAAGACCCAAGAGACCCAGTACTTC. Encoded protein: CASSAGQKTQETQYF.

This clonotype was picked up a small number of times. The CDR3, as DNA: TGTGCCAGCAGTTCAAGTCGCCTAGCGGGGACCTACGAGCAGTACTTC. Amino acid sequence: CASSSSRLAGTYEQYF. The V and J genes are TRBV12-3 or TRBV12-4 and TRBJ2-7, with 9 bases fitting TRBD2. The CDR3 runs 16 residues. Germline trimming cut 4 bases from V and 2 bases from J; bases unmatched to any gene: 9.

This clonotype was seen a handful of times. The J gene is TRBJ2-5, the V gene TRBV27; either TRBD1 or TRBD2 may fit D (5 bases each). CDR1 is MNHEY, CDR2 SMNVEV, per germline (reference sequence). The CDR3 runs to 14 residues. Trimming stripped 1 base from V and 1 base from J, with 7 bases between. DNA of the CDR3: TGTGCCAGCAGTTTATGGGGACGCCAAGAGACCCAGTACTTC. Its protein product is CASSLWGRQETQYF.

The rearrangement joins TRBV6-2 or TRBV6-3 to TRBJ1-1; D ambiguous. Trimming pared 2 bases from V and 8 bases from J, leaving 9 bases between. This CDR3 region has 12 residues. Germline V CDR1 and CDR2: MNHEY, SVGEGT. CDR3 coding DNA: TGTGCCAGCAGTTACCCGACGGTGGAAGCTTTCTTT. This translates into CASSYPTVEAFF.

This chain links TRBV4-1 with TRBJ2-7; D not resolved. The germline V gene has CDR1 MGHRA and CDR2 YSYEKL. This CDR3 is built from 15 residues. V dropped 0 bases and J dropped 0 bases, with 9 bases sitting between them. CDR3 nucleotide sequence: TGCGCCAGCAGCCAAGAAGCCCGGAGCTCCTACGAGCAGTACTTC. Its translation: CASSQEARSSYEQYF.

The rearrangement links TRBV9 to TRBJ2-5; no clear D. The CDR3 length is 13 residues. Deletions cut 4 bases from V and 7 bases from J, with 14 bases between. Germline V lookup: CDR1 SGDLS, CDR2 YYNGEE. The CDR3 here is CASSPLVFGTQYF. CDR3 nucleotide sequence: TGTGCCAGCAGCCCCCTCGTTTTTGGGACCCAGTACTTC.

This clonotype came up a few times. The chain couples TRBV12-3 or TRBV12-4 to TRBJ1-2; the match to TRBD1 covers 7 bases. Unmatched junction bases numbered 4, after V lost 5 bases and J lost 4 bases. The CDR3 is 13 residues long. CDR3 DNA: TGTGCCAGCAGTACAGGGGTAGGCTATGGCTACACCTTC. As protein: CASSTGVGYGYTF.

This clonotype has more than one count but fewer than ten. The chain is built from TRBV12-3 or TRBV12-4 and TRBJ2-3; TRBD2 aligns across 10 bases. The CDR3 is 16 amino acids. V lost 6 bases, J lost 3 bases, and 9 bases stayed unmatched. The CDR3 is CASSLLAGVWTDTQYF. The CDR3 bases are TGTGCCAGCAGCCTTCTAGCGGGAGTCTGGACAGATACGCAGTATTTT.

The CDR3 spells CASTPGQGSYEQYF. The CDR3 nucleotides read TGCGCCAGCACACCGGGACAGGGGTCCTACGAGCAGTACTTC. V and J are TRBV4-1 and TRBJ2-7, with 10 nucleotides matching TRBD1. Trimming at V came to 7 bases and at J to 1 base, leaving 4 bases not matched to a gene. The CDR3 consists of 14 residues. Germline CDR1 MGHRA, CDR2 YSYEKL.

J is TRBJ2-1 and V is TRBV27, with 7 nucleotides matching TRBD2. The CDR3 covers 17 residues. Germline CDR1 and CDR2: MNHEY and SMNVEV (reference sequence). The V and J ends lost 5 bases and 6 bases, in that order; junction bases with no gene match: 16. The CDR3 DNA sequence: TGTGCCAGCAGTCCAATTGGGGCGGGAGTAAGTTTCAATGAGCAGTTCTTC. This translates into CASSPIGAGVSFNEQFF.

This clonotype was seen ten or more times. This chain uses TRBV4-1 with TRBJ2-1, with no clear D. V lost 3 bases and J lost 0, with 3 bases in between. Germline lookup yields CDR1 MGHRA and CDR2 YSYEKL. The CDR3 runs to 13 residues. The CDR3 DNA is TGCGCCAGCAGCCAGGACTCCTACAATGAGCAGTTCTTC. Translation gives CASSQDSYNEQFF.

This chain connects TRBV6-5 to TRBJ2-7, with a tentative D call TRBD1 (6 bases). Germline V gene sequence: CDR1 MNHEY, CDR2 SVGAGI. Trimming shortened V by 1 base and J by 4 bases, and 14 bases separated the two germline ends. The CDR3 covers 15 residues. The CDR3 is CASSYFVDRAYEQYF. CDR3 DNA sequence: TGTGCCAGCAGTTACTTCGTGGACAGAGCGTACGAGCAGTACTTC.

The rearrangement uses TRBV7-3 and TRBJ1-1, with TRBD1 as a possible D gene (6 bases). From germline, CDR1 is SGHTA and CDR2 FQGTGA. V was pared by 1 base and J by 3 bases, with 15 bases between. This CDR3 comprises 16 residues. The chain's CDR3 is CASSLSGGARDTEAFF. The DNA for the CDR3 is TGTGCCAGCAGCTTAAGCGGGGGGGCGCGGGACACTGAAGCTTTCTTT.

This clonotype was seen a handful of times. The chain links TRBV10-3 to TRBJ1-1, with 7 bases that match TRBD1. CDR1 and CDR2 (germline): ENHRY, SYGVKD. The CDR3 has 14 amino acids. After removal of 1 base from V and 3 bases from J, the junction contained 2 bases not matched to a gene. This CDR3 reads CAISELQGDTEAFF. The CDR3 bases are TGTGCCATCAGTGAGTTGCAGGGGGACACTGAAGCTTTCTTT.

CDR3 coding DNA: TGTGCCACCAGTGACTTAAGGTCCCAAGAGACCCAGTACTTC. Protein: CATSDLRSQETQYF. This sequence joins TRBV24-1 and TRBJ2-5, with unresolved D. This CDR3 contains 14 residues. V lost 4 bases, J lost 1 base, and 9 bases lay in between. The V gene's germline CDR1 is KGHDR and CDR2 SFDVKD.

J is TRBJ2-5 and V is TRBV5-5; TRBD1 agrees at 8 bases. Germline CDR1 and CDR2: SGHKS and YYEKEE (reference sequence). This CDR3 spans 13 amino acids. Losses at the gene ends were 4 bases for V and 5 bases for J; bases not matched to a gene: 4. For the CDR3, the DNA is TGTGCCAGCAGCCCCAGGGGGCAGGAGACCCAGTACTTC. This gives the protein CASSPRGQETQYF.